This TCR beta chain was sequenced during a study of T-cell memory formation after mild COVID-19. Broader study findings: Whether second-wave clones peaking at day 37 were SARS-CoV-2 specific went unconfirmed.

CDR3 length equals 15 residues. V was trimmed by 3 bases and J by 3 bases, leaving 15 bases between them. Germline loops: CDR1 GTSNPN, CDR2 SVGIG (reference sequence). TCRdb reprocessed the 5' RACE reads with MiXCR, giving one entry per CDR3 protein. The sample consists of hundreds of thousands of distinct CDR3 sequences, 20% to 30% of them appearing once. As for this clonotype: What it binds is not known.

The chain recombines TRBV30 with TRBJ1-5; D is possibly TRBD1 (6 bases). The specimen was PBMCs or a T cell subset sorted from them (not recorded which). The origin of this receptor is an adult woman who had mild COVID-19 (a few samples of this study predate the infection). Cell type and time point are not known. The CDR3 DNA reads TGTGCCTGGAGGGAGACCGGGACACCCAATCAGCCCCAGCATTTT. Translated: CAWRETGTPNQPQHF.